The rows below give T cell receptor beta chains drawn from one sample of a study of T cell responses to AZD1222 COVID-19 vaccine. Method: immunoSEQ multiplex PCR; TCRdb's copy keeps in-frame clones and lacks some. The table includes 85,000 to 130,000 clones, roughly 89% detected once. This specimen consisted of peripheral blood, obtained on day 0 of AZD1222 vaccination. These receptors came from an adult in good health. CDR3s include the opening cysteine and the closing phenylalanine or tryptophan. The D gene is left open where the match is weak. Rows give clone size only sometimes, using once, few, many, or a class for an expanded clone.

V	size	J	D	CDR3	DNA
TRBV5-1	.	TRBJ1-2	.	CASSHNTGPILYGYTF	TGCGCCAGCAGCCACAATACCGGGCCAATCCTCTATGGCTACACCTTC
TRBV5-1	.	TRBJ2-5	TRBD2	CASSPGTSGSLGETQYF	TGCGCCAGCAGCCCCGGGACTAGCGGGAGTCTGGGAGAGACCCAGTACTTC
TRBV3-1/TRBV3-2	once	TRBJ2-3	.	CASSHRVGTQYF	TGTGCCAGCAGCCATCGAGTCGGTACGCAGTATTTT
TRBV29-1	.	TRBJ2-2	.	CSVGVTSSNTGELFF	TGCAGCGTTGGGGTGACAAGCTCGAACACCGGGGAGCTGTTTTTT
TRBV7-9	.	TRBJ1-1	.	CASTPRPASEAFF	TGTGCCAGCACCCCGAGGCCGGCGAGTGAAGCTTTCTTT
TRBV19	.	TRBJ1-3	TRBD1	CASQAGTGASTIYF	TGTGCCAGCCAGGCGGGGACAGGGGCATCCACCATATATTTT
TRBV5-5	.	TRBJ1-4	TRBD1	CASSLQGASGEKLFF	TGTGCCAGCAGCTTGCAGGGGGCAAGTGGTGAAAAACTGTTTTTT
TRBV6-2/TRBV6-3	.	TRBJ2-3	.	CASSSAGAYTDTQYF	TGTGCCAGCAGTTCGGCGGGGGCTTACACAGATACGCAGTATTTT
TRBV21-1	few	TRBJ2-7	.	CASSKLGGYEQYF	TGTGCCAGCAGCAAACTTGGGGGTTACGAGCAGTACTTC
TRBV4-1	.	TRBJ1-6	TRBD1	CASSQHSGQGASSYNSPLHF	TGCGCCAGCAGCCAACACTCCGGACAGGGGGCTAGCTCCTATAATTCACCCCTCCACTTT
TRBV7-2	.	TRBJ2-5	.	CASSLVPRGVQETQYF	TGTGCCAGCAGCTTAGTTCCACGAGGGGTACAAGAGACCCAGTACTTC
TRBV6-5	.	TRBJ1-5	.	CASSQQRPQHF	TGTGCCAGCAGTCAGCAAAGGCCCCAGCATTTT
TRBV28	.	TRBJ2-7	.	CASSFRDPREQYF	TGTGCCAGCAGTTTCCGGGACCCTAGGGAGCAGTACTTC
TRBV24-1	.	TRBJ2-7	.	CATSGNSYEQYF	TGTGCCACCAGTGGCAACTCCTACGAGCAGTACTTC
TRBV5-1	.	TRBJ2-7	TRBD1	CASSPGTGEFYEQYF	TGCGCCAGCAGCCCGGGGACAGGGGAATTTTACGAGCAGTACTTC
TRBV7-2	.	TRBJ2-7	.	CASSLGAGPTYEQYF	TGTGCCAGCAGCTTAGGGGCAGGGCCCACCTACGAGCAGTACTTC
TRBV27	.	TRBJ2-1	TRBD1	CASSPTGGAYNEQFF	TGTGCCAGCAGTCCGACAGGGGGAGCCTACAATGAGCAGTTCTTC
TRBV19	.	TRBJ1-1	TRBD1	CASSILGTGRSKDSEAFF	TGTGCCAGTAGTATACTAGGGACAGGGAGAAGTAAAGACTCTGAAGCTTTCTTT
TRBV6-4	many	TRBJ2-6	.	CASSDSAGSGANVLTF	TGTGCCAGCAGTGACTCCGCGGGGTCTGGGGCCAACGTCCTGACTTTC
TRBV18	few	TRBJ1-1	.	CASSLTTQNTEAFF	TGTGCCAGCTCACTTACCACACAGAACACTGAAGCTTTCTTT
TRBV5-1	.	TRBJ2-5	TRBD1	CASSSQGVQETQYF	TGCGCCAGCAGCTCACAGGGGGTCCAAGAGACCCAGTACTTC
TRBV7-6	.	TRBJ1-6	.	CASSLSGTTIDSPLHF	TGTGCCAGCAGCTTATCCGGGACGACGATAGATTCACCCCTCCACTTT
TRBV5-5	.	TRBJ2-7	.	CASSAPGRNYEQYF	TGTGCCAGCAGCGCTCCGGGACGGAACTACGAGCAGTACTTC
TRBV6-6	few	TRBJ1-5	TRBD1	CASSRDRVPTLSGNQPQHF	TGTGCCAGCAGTCGAGACAGGGTCCCGACTCTATCCGGCAATCAGCCCCAGCATTTT
TRBV5-1	.	TRBJ2-5	TRBD1	CASSLSGQGETQYF	TGCGCCAGCAGCTTGTCGGGACAGGGAGAGACCCAGTACTTC
TRBV18	.	TRBJ1-2	.	CASSPQGGLINYGYTF	TGTGCCAGCTCACCACAAGGAGGACTAATCAACTATGGCTACACCTTC
TRBV2	.	TRBJ1-5	.	CASSEGQVGNQPQHF	TGTGCCAGCAGTGAAGGACAAGTGGGGAATCAGCCCCAGCATTTT
TRBV27	.	TRBJ1-5	.	CASSPGYRNQPQHF	TGTGCCAGCAGTCCGGGGTACCGCAATCAGCCCCAGCATTTT
TRBV12-3/TRBV12-4	.	TRBJ2-1	.	CASSFTTLGQFF	TGTGCCAGCAGTTTTACGACCCTTGGGCAGTTCTTC
TRBV5-4	.	TRBJ2-7	.	CASSRGGGYEQYF	TGTGCCAGCAGCAGAGGAGGGGGGTACGAGCAGTACTTC
TRBV27	.	TRBJ2-1	TRBD2	CASSAGGSTYNEQFF	TGTGCCAGCTCCGCGGGAGGCAGTACCTACAATGAGCAGTTCTTC
TRBV6-5	.	TRBJ2-7	.	CASWPSRAYEQYF	TGTGCCAGCTGGCCCAGTCGGGCCTACGAGCAGTACTTC
TRBV11-2	.	TRBJ2-5	.	CASSLEGQGRETQYF	TGTGCCAGCAGCTTAGAGGGGCAGGGCCGGGAGACCCAGTACTTC
TRBV5-1	.	TRBJ2-1	TRBD2	CASSRSGRSGNEQFF	TGCGCCAGCAGCCGTAGCGGGAGATCCGGAAATGAGCAGTTCTTC
TRBV6-1	.	TRBJ1-5	.	CASSDPTGDLSNQPQHF	TGTGCCAGCAGTGACCCAACGGGGGACCTTAGCAATCAGCCCCAGCATTTT
TRBV6-1	few	TRBJ2-5	TRBD2	CASSEMPSGQETQYF	TGTGCCAGCAGTGAAATGCCTAGCGGCCAAGAGACCCAGTACTTC
TRBV15	.	TRBJ1-5	.	CATSWGLGGSNQPQHF	TGTGCCACCAGCTGGGGCCTTGGGGGTAGCAATCAGCCCCAGCATTTT
TRBV5-5	.	TRBJ1-2	.	CASTSIPNVGYTF	TGTGCCAGCACTTCGATCCCGAACGTTGGCTACACCTTC
TRBV27	.	TRBJ2-7	.	CASSLALGVSSYEQYF	TGTGCCAGCAGTTTAGCCCTCGGGGTAAGCTCCTACGAGCAGTACTTC
TRBV6-5	.	TRBJ1-5	TRBD1	CASSPQGAGQPQHF	TGTGCCAGCAGTCCACAGGGGGCAGGTCAGCCCCAGCATTTT
TRBV28	.	TRBJ1-6	.	CASSPYTGNNSPLHF	TGTGCCAGCAGTCCCTATACAGGGAACAATTCACCCCTCCACTTT
TRBV2	.	TRBJ1-1	.	CASTLDSNTEAFF	TGTGCCAGCACCCTTGACAGTAACACTGAAGCTTTCTTT
TRBV6-5	.	TRBJ1-5	.	CASSRWVRDGPQHF	TGTGCCAGCAGCCGCTGGGTGCGGGACGGGCCCCAGCATTTT
TRBV5-1	once	TRBJ2-2	.	CASSLRGNGELFF	TGCGCCAGCAGCTTGCGGGGGAACGGGGAGCTGTTTTTT
TRBV19	.	TRBJ2-1	TRBD2	CASRGRGSSYNEQFF	TGTGCCAGCCGGGGGAGGGGTAGCTCCTACAATGAGCAGTTCTTC
TRBV3-1/TRBV3-2	once	TRBJ1-5	.	CASSQDRGGQPQHF	TGTGCCAGCAGCCAAGACAGGGGAGGACAGCCCCAGCATTTT
TRBV7-2	.	TRBJ1-5	.	CASSPAYSNQPQHF	TGTGCCAGCAGCCCAGCTTATAGCAATCAGCCCCAGCATTTT
TRBV5-5	.	TRBJ1-1	.	CASSFLAGEATEAFF	TGTGCCAGCAGCTTCCTAGCAGGGGAGGCCACTGAAGCTTTCTTT